A single sample is the source of the 27 T cell receptor beta chains below, sequenced in a study of T-cell memory formation after mild COVID-19. TCRdb passed the 5' RACE reads through MiXCR, listing each CDR3 protein once. Of about 29,000 distinct CDR3 sequences in the sample, roughly an eighth were seen once. Sequencing was performed on PBMCs or a T cell subset sorted from them (not recorded which). Receptor source: an adult woman who had mild COVID-19 (a few samples of this study predate the infection). Cell type and time point are not known.

This clonotype came up many times. The genes are TRBV29-1 and TRBJ2-2; 10 nucleotides agree with TRBD1. Trimming took 7 bases from V and 6 from J; bases not matched to a gene: 5. The CDR3 extends over 13 amino acids. Germline CDR1 SQVTM, CDR2 ANQGSEA. The CDR3 reads CSGGQGVAGELFF. In nucleotides, the CDR3 is TGCAGCGGTGGACAGGGGGTCGCCGGGGAGCTGTTTTTT.

As regards this clonotype: Given a much more abundant clone one base away, this may be a read error. J is TRBJ2-4 and V is TRBV10-3; 9 positions agree with TRBD1. Germline CDR1 is ENHRY and CDR2 is SYGVKD. The CDR3 covers 16 residues. V shed 5 bases, J shed 8 bases, and the junction held 13 bases outside the gene matches. The CDR3 reads CAISSVSGDRAYIQYF. The CDR3 bases are TGTGCCATCAGTTCCGTAAGCGGGGACAGGGCCTACATTCAGTACTTC.

This clonotype was detected ten times or more. This sequence joins TRBV12-3 or TRBV12-4 and TRBJ1-2, with a tentative D call TRBD1 (6 bases). The CDR3 is made up of 13 amino acids. V lost 8 bases, J lost 8 bases, and 18 bases lay in between. Here the CDR3 reads CASYGYRAEGYTF. CDR3 DNA: TGTGCCAGCTATGGGTACAGGGCGGAAGGCTACACCTTC.

This clonotype was seen many times. This chain uses TRBV11-3 with TRBJ2-7; a weak D match, TRBD2 (6 bases). The CDR3 length is 15 residues. V was trimmed by 6 bases and J by 2 bases, leaving 17 bases between them. Germline CDR1 SGHNT, CDR2 YENEEA. CDR3 in DNA: TGTGCCAGCAGTAGACCGGGACTGAGGACCTACGAGCAGTACTTC. It specifies CASSRPGLRTYEQYF.

By share, this clonotype counts as medium-sized. This chain links TRBV5-5 with TRBJ2-3; no definite D call. CDR1 and CDR2 from the germline V gene are SGHKS and YYEKEE (reference sequence). The CDR3 has 13 amino acids. V lost 4 bases to trimming and J lost 4 bases, with 10 bases between them. Written as DNA, the CDR3 is TGTGCCAGCAGCGCCTCGAGCTCAGATACGCAGTATTTT. As protein: CASSASSSDTQYF.

The sample holds many counts of this clonotype. The chain is built from TRBV10-2 and TRBJ2-7; D is tentatively TRBD1 or TRBD2 (5 bases each). Germline CDR1 and CDR2: WSHSY and SAAADI. V was cut by 0 bases and J by 0 bases, with 9 bases left in between. The CDR3 totals 15 residues. The CDR3 spells CASSESWGRSYEQYF. CDR3 DNA sequence: TGCGCCAGCAGTGAGTCCTGGGGACGCTCCTACGAGCAGTACTTC.

This clonotype was recorded many times. The chain employs TRBV24-1 and TRBJ2-1; D gene unclear. The CDR3 runs to 11 residues. The ends were cut back, 5 bases at V and 8 bases at J, with 6 bases in the middle. Germline V lookup: CDR1 KGHDR, CDR2 SFDVKD. CDR3 in DNA: TGTGCCACCAGTGTGAGAGATGAGCAGTTCTTC. This encodes CATSVRDEQFF.

This clonotype was recorded many times. The chain is built from TRBV6-2 or TRBV6-3 and TRBJ2-5; 8 nucleotides match TRBD2. V was clipped by 5 bases and J by 2 bases; unmatched bases: 10. The V gene's germline CDR1 is MNHEY and CDR2 SVGEGT. This CDR3 spans 16 amino acids. The CDR3 here is CASSASGGPPQETQYF. In DNA form, the CDR3 reads TGTGCCAGCAGTGCCTCGGGGGGGCCGCCTCAAGAGACCCAGTACTTC.

This clonotype has at least ten counts. The V and J genes are TRBV4-3 and TRBJ1-1; unclear D gene. Germline lookup yields CDR1 LGHNA and CDR2 YSLEER. V was cut by 1 base and J by 0 bases, with 12 bases left in between. The CDR3 is 16 residues long. CDR3 sequence (DNA): TGCGCCAGCAGCCAAGTATACCCGGTCATGAACACTGAAGCTTTCTTT. It translates to CASSQVYPVMNTEAFF.

Ten or more counts support this clonotype. V usage is TRBV2 and J usage is TRBJ1-1, with D unclear. V was clipped by 5 bases and J by 2 bases, with 12 bases between them. The CDR3 totals 14 residues. Germline values: CDR1 SNHLY, CDR2 FYNNEI. The CDR3 DNA reads as TGTGCCAGCAGTCCCTTGACTGTAAACACTGAAGCTTTCTTT. Translation: CASSPLTVNTEAFF.

This clonotype has ten or more counts. V is TRBV7-9 and J is TRBJ2-2; 8 bases agree with TRBD1. The CDR3 is 15 residues long. Germline-derived CDR1 and CDR2 are SEHNR and FQNEAQ (reference sequence). J was trimmed by 5 bases and V by 7 bases; bases with no gene match: 9. Written as DNA, the CDR3 is TGTGCCAGCATCCCCGACAGGGGAAAAACCGGGGAGCTGTTTTTT. Translation: CASIPDRGKTGELFF.

This clonotype came up many times. V usage is TRBV5-4 and J usage is TRBJ2-3; 7 bases map to TRBD2. With 4 bases clipped from V and 2 bases from J, the junction kept 10 bases outside the gene matches. Germline CDR1 and CDR2: SGHNT and YYREEE (reference sequence). The CDR3 sequence is 16 residues long. CDR3 loop: CASSDSQRGTTDTQYF. The CDR3 DNA is TGTGCCAGCAGCGACTCACAGCGGGGTACCACAGATACGCAGTATTTT.

This clonotype has at least ten counts. The rearrangement joins TRBV10-2 to TRBJ2-5; TRBD1 matches 8 bases. The CDR3 runs to 13 residues. Germline values: CDR1 WSHSY, CDR2 SAAADI. V was clipped by 5 bases and J by 1 base; unmatched bases: 0. The CDR3 bases are TGCGCCAGCAGTCAGGGGGCCCAAGAGACCCAGTACTTC. It encodes CASSQGAQETQYF.

The V and J genes are TRBV20-1 and TRBJ2-2; no clear D gene. Germline loops: CDR1 DFQATT, CDR2 SNEGSKA (reference sequence). The CDR3 has 14 amino acids. Deletions cut 7 bases from V and 2 bases from J, with 14 bases between. CDR3 in DNA: TGCAGTGTCGTGCCTGGCATCAACACCGGGGAGCTGTTTTTT. This translates into CSVVPGINTGELFF.

This clonotype was recorded at least ten times. The CDR3 DNA is TGCAGTGCCTCCCAGGGACTGGGGAGCTCCTACGAGCAGTACTTC. This sequence encodes CSASQGLGSSYEQYF. The gene calls are TRBV20-1 and TRBJ2-7, with D perhaps matching TRBD2 (6 bases). Looked up from germline, CDR1 is DFQATT and CDR2 is SNEGSKA (reference sequence). This CDR3 is built from 15 residues. V lost 6 bases to trimming and J lost 0 bases, with 18 bases between them.

This clonotype was picked up many times. This chain connects TRBV7-8 to TRBJ1-5; TRBD1 is a possible D gene (6 bases). The CDR3 spans 15 residues. Looked up from germline, CDR1 is SGHVS and CDR2 is FQNEAQ. V gave up 0 bases and J gave up 5 bases, with 11 bases separating them. The DNA for the CDR3 is TGTGCCAGCAGCTTAGCTCGGACAGCCTATCAGCCCCAGCATTTT. It codes for CASSLARTAYQPQHF.

The table lists this clonotype with many counts. V and J are TRBV6-2 or TRBV6-3 and TRBJ2-3; TRBD2 agrees at 8 bases. V dropped 6 bases and J dropped 4; count of bases not matched to a gene: 12. The length of the CDR3 is 16 residues. CDR1 is MNHEY, CDR2 SVGEGT, per germline. Here the CDR3 reads CASRPLAGLPADTQYF. CDR3 coding DNA: TGTGCCAGCAGACCTCTAGCGGGTCTCCCAGCAGATACGCAGTATTTT.

Ten or more counts support this clonotype. The chain recombines TRBV5-1 with TRBJ2-2, with TRBD2 as a possible D gene (7 bases). The CDR3 has 16 amino acids. V lost 1 base, J lost 2 bases, and 12 bases lay in between. The germline CDR1 and CDR2 sequences are SGHRS and YFSETQ. CDR3 sequence (DNA): TGCGCCAGCAGCTTGAGGGGGGGCCGAAACACCGGGGAGCTGTTTTTT. This gives the protein CASSLRGGRNTGELFF.

This clonotype showed up many times. The chain uses TRBV3-1 and TRBJ2-4; 7 nucleotides match TRBD2. V lost 4 bases, J lost 5 bases, and 2 bases stayed unmatched. This CDR3 comprises 13 residues. Germline CDR1 reads LGHDT; CDR2 reads YNNKEL (reference sequence). The CDR3 nucleotides read TGTGCCAGCAGCCTCCGGGGGGAAAACATTCAGTACTTC. Its translation is CASSLRGENIQYF. The variable domain in full, with the rest retrieved from reference TRBV3-1 and TRBJ2-4, is DTAVSQTPKYLVTQMGNDKSIKCEQNLGHDTMYWYKQDSKKFLKIMFSYNNKELIINETVPNRFSPKSPDKAHLNLHINSLELGDSAVYFCASSLRGENIQYFGAGTRLSVL.

This clonotype appeared many times. V is TRBV20-1 and J is TRBJ2-1; D is perhaps TRBD2 (5 bases). Germline V gene data show CDR1 as DFQATT and CDR2 as SNEGSKA (reference sequence). CDR3 size: 15 residues. V was trimmed by 6 bases and J by 0 bases, leaving 15 bases between them. CDR3 loop: CSAQRRENSYNEQFF. The DNA for the CDR3 is TGCAGTGCCCAGAGAAGGGAGAACTCCTACAATGAGCAGTTCTTC.

This clonotype was recorded many times. V usage is TRBV19 and J usage is TRBJ2-1; TRBD1 is a possible D gene (6 bases). The CDR3 has 13 residues. Germline CDR1 LNHDA, CDR2 SQIVND (reference sequence). Trimming shortened V by 7 bases and J by 9 bases, and 16 bases separated the two germline ends. CDR3 nucleotides: TGTGCCAGTACCACAGGGAGCTACGGTGAGCAGTTCTTC. Its protein is CASTTGSYGEQFF. Complete variable domain (other parts from reference TRBV19 and TRBJ2-1): DGGITQSPKYLFRKEGQNVTLSCEQNLNHDAMYWYRQDPGQGLRLIYYSQIVNDFQKGDIAEGYSVSREKKESFPLTVTSAQKNPTAFYLCASTTGSYGEQFFGPGTRLTVL.

Many counts were recorded for this clonotype. The chain combines TRBV5-1 with TRBJ2-2; TRBD2 is a possible D gene (5 bases). Trimming removed 1 base from V and 0 bases from J, with 7 bases in between. The CDR3 runs 15 residues. Germline CDR1 and CDR2: SGHRS and YFSETQ. CDR3 DNA sequence: TGCGCCAGCAGCTTGTCGGGGACGAACACCGGGGAGCTGTTTTTT. Translated, it gives CASSLSGTNTGELFF.

This clonotype was seen ten or more times. V is TRBV29-1 and J is TRBJ2-3; D unclear. Per germline, CDR1 SQVTM and CDR2 ANQGSEA. V lost 7 bases, J lost 0 bases, and 5 bases lay in between. The length of the CDR3 is 11 residues. CDR3 sequence: CSAASTDTQYF. CDR3 in DNA: TGCAGCGCAGCTAGCACAGATACGCAGTATTTT.

This clonotype qualifies as medium-sized. The chain carries TRBV20-1 and TRBJ1-5; perhaps TRBD1 as D (5 bases). Germline-derived CDR1 and CDR2 are DFQATT and SNEGSKA (reference sequence). The CDR3 consists of 14 residues. The germline V and J ends were trimmed by 0 bases and 6 bases, with 12 bases remaining between them. DNA of the CDR3: TGCAGTGCTAGAGATTCGGCAGGGACTCAGCCCCAGCATTTT. This gives the protein CSARDSAGTQPQHF.

This clonotype has at least ten counts. The chain links TRBV11-2 to TRBJ1-2, with D unclear. The CDR3 has 14 residues. Trimming cost V 0 bases and J 4 bases, with 9 bases left between them. Germline lookup yields CDR1 SGHAT and CDR2 FQNNGV. CDR3 in DNA: TGTGCCAGCAGCTTAGAATCCAGGTTCTATGGCTACACCTTC. Translating it yields CASSLESRFYGYTF.

This clonotype was counted many times. The V and J genes are TRBV6-6 and TRBJ2-7; 14 bases are a match to TRBD2. The CDR3 spans 18 residues. Trimming cost V 5 bases and J 5 bases; bases outside gene matches: 14. Germline CDR1 and CDR2: MNHNY and SVGAGI (reference sequence). The CDR3 here is CASSGGLAGGPFPNEQYF. CDR3 in DNA: TGTGCCAGCAGTGGCGGACTAGCGGGGGGCCCTTTTCCCAACGAGCAGTACTTC.

This clonotype has at least ten counts. The rearrangement uses TRBV21-1 and TRBJ2-3; the D call in the table, TRBD1, was not verified against the DNA. TRBV21-1 is a pseudogene. The CDR3 consists of 16 residues. The CDR3 sequence: CASSAPGTADTDTQYF. The CDR3 nucleotides read TGTGCCAGCAGCGCCCCCGGGACGGCGGACACAGATACGCAGTATTTT.